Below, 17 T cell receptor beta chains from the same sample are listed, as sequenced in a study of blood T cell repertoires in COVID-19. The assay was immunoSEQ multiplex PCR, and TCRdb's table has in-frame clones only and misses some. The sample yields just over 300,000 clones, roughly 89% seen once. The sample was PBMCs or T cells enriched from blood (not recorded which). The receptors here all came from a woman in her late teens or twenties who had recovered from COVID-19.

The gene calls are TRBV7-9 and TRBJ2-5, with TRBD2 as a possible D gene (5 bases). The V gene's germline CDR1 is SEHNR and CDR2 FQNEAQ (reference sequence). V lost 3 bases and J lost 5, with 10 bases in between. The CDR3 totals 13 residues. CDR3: CASSLAGGETQYF. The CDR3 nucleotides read TGTGCCAGCAGCTTGGCCGGCGGGGAGACCCAGTACTTC.

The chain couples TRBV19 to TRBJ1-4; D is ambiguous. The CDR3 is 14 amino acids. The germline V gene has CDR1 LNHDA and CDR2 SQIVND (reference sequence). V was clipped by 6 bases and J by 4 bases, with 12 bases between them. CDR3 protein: CASSPSTDNEKLFF. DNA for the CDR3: TGTGCCAGTAGCCCCAGTACCGATAATGAAAAACTGTTTTTT.

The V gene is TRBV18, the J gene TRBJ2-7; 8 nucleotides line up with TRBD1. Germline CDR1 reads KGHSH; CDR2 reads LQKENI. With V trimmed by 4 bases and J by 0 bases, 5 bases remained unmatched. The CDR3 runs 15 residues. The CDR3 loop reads CASSLSQGASYEQYF. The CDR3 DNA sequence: TGTGCCAGCTCACTATCCCAGGGGGCCTCCTACGAGCAGTACTTC.

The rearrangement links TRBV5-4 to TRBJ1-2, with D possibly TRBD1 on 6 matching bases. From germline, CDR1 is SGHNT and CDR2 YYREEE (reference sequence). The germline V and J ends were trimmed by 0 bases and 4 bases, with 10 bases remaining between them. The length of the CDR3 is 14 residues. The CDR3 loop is CASSLDRVPYGYTF. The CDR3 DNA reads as TGTGCCAGCAGCTTGGACAGGGTACCCTATGGCTACACCTTC.

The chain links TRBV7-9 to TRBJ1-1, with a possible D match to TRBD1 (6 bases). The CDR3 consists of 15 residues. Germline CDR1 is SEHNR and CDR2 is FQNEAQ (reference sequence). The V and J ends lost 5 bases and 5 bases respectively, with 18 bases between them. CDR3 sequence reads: CASSLNRARGTEAFF. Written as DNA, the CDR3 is TGTGCCAGCAGCCTCAACAGGGCGAGAGGGACTGAAGCTTTCTTT.

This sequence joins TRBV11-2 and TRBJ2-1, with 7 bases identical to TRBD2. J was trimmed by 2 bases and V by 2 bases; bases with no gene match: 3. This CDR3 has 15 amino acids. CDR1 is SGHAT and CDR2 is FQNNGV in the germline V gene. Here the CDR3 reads CASSLYAGAYNEQFF. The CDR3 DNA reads TGTGCCAGCAGCTTATACGCGGGGGCCTACAATGAGCAGTTCTTC. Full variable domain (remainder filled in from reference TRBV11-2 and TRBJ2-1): EAGVAQSPRYKIIEKRQSVAFWCNPISGHATLYWYQQILGQGPKLLIQFQNNGVVDDSQLPKDRFSAERLKGVDSTLKIQPAKLEDSAVYLCASSLYAGAYNEQFFGPGTRLTVL.

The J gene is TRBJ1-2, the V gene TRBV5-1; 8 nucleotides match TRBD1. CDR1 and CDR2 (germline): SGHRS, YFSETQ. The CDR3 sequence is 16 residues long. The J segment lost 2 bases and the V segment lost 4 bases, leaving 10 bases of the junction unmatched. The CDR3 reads CASSPQGALGNYGYTF. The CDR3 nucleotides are TGCGCCAGCAGCCCGCAGGGGGCCCTTGGAAACTATGGCTACACCTTC.

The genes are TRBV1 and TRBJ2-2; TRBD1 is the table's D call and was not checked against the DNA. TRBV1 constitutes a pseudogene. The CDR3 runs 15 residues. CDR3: CTSSQKGAQAGELFF. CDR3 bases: TGCACCAGCAGCCAAAAGGGGGCGCAAGCCGGGGAGCTGTTTTTT.

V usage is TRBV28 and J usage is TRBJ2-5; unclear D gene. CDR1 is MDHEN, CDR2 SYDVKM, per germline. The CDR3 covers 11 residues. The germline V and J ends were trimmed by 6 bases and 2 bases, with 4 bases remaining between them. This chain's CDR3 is CASSTQETQYF. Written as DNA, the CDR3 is TGTGCCAGCAGCACACAAGAGACCCAGTACTTC.

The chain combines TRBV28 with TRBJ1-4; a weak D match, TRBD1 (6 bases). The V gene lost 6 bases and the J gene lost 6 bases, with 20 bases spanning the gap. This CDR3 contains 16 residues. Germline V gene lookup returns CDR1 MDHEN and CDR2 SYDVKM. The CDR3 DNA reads TGTGCCAGCAGACTCCAAAGACAGGCCTTGGATGAAAAACTGTTTTTT. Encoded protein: CASRLQRQALDEKLFF.

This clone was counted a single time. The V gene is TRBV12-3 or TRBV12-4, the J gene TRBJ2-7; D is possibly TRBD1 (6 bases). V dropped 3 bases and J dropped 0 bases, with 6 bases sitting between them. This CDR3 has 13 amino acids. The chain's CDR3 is CASSLGASYEQYF. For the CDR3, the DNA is TGTGCCAGCAGTTTGGGGGCCTCCTACGAGCAGTACTTC.

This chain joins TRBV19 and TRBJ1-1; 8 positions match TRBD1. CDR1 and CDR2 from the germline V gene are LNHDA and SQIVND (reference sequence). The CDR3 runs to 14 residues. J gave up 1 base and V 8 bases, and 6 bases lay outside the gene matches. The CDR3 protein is CASSEGTGNTEAFF. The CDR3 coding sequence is TGTGCCAGTTCCGAAGGGACAGGGAACACTGAAGCTTTCTTT. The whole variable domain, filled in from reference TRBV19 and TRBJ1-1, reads DGGITQSPKYLFRKEGQNVTLSCEQNLNHDAMYWYRQDPGQGLRLIYYSQIVNDFQKGDIAEGYSVSREKKESFPLTVTSAQKNPTAFYLCASSEGTGNTEAFFGQGTRLTVV.

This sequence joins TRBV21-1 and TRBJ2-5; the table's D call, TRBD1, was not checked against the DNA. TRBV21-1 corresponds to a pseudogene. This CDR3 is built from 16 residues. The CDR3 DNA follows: TGTGCCAGCGGTTCCCTACCTCGGACAGACCAAGAGACCCAGTACTTC. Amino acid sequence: CASGSLPRTDQETQYF.

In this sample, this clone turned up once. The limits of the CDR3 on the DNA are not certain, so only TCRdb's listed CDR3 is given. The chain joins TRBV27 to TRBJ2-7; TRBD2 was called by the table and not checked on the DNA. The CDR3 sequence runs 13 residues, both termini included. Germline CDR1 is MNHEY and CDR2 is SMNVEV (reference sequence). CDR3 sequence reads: CASSFWRGSEQYF.

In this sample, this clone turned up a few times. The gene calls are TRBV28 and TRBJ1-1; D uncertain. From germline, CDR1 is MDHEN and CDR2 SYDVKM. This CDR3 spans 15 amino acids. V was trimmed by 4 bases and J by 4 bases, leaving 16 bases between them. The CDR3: CASSSLSSRVTEAFF. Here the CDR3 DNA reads TGTGCCAGCAGTTCACTATCCAGTCGGGTCACTGAAGCTTTCTTT.

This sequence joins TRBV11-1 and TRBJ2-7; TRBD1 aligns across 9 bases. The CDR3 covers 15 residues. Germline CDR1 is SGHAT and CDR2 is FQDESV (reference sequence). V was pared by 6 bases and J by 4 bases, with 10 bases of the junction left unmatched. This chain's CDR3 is CASSLRGQGFYEQYF. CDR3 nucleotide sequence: TGTGCCAGCAGTCTGCGGGGACAGGGTTTTTACGAGCAGTACTTC.

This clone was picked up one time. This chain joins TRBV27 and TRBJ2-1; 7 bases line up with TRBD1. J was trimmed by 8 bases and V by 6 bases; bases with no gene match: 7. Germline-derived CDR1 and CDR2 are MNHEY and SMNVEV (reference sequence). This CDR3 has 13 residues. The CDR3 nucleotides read TGTGCCAGCAGGGGGCCCGGGACAGATGAGCAGTTCTTC. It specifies CASRGPGTDEQFF.